What follows are 16 T cell receptor beta chains derived from one specimen sequenced in a study of cytomegalovirus exposure and HLA in healthy donors. Researchers ran the PCR with 60 Vbeta and 13 Jbeta primers. Sequenced by immunoSEQ multiplex PCR; TCRdb stores in-frame clones only, minus some. The sample carries around 54,000 clones, roughly 84% recorded once. The specimen was PBMCs. The receptors stem from a woman aged 18-29 years in good health and CMV-seronegative.

This rearrangement joins TRBV15 to TRBJ1-1; D call uncertain. Germline-derived CDR1 and CDR2 are LNHNV and YYDKDF (reference sequence). The CDR3 consists of 13 residues. V gave up 0 bases and J gave up 6 bases, with 8 bases separating them. The CDR3 nucleotides read TGTGCCACCAGCAGAGATGGGCAAGCTGAAGCTTTCTTT. The encoded protein is CATSRDGQAEAFF. Full variable domain (outside the CDR3, taken from reference TRBV15 and TRBJ1-1): DAMVIQNPRYQVTQFGKPVTLSCSQTLNHNVMYWYQQKSSQAPKLLFHYYDKDFNNEADTPDNFQSRRPNTSFCFLDIRSPGLGDTAMYLCATSRDGQAEAFFGQGTRLTVV.

The CDR3 loop reads CASRLGTPNQPQHF. CDR3 in DNA: TGTGCCAGTAGATTGGGGACACCCAATCAGCCCCAGCATTTT. The chain recombines TRBV19 with TRBJ1-5; possible D gene TRBD1, 6 bases. There are 14 residues in the CDR3. Germline assignment: CDR1 LNHDA and CDR2 SQIVND (reference sequence). Trimming shortened V by 6 bases and J by 3 bases, and 12 bases separated the two germline ends.

The chain couples TRBV27 to TRBJ2-3; 10 positions agree with TRBD2. Germline V gene sequence: CDR1 MNHEY, CDR2 SMNVEV (reference sequence). The CDR3 sequence is 15 residues long. The V gene end was trimmed by 6 bases and the J gene end by 3 bases; junction bases not matched to a gene: 6. In DNA form, the CDR3 reads TGTGCCAGCAGCAAGAGCGGGAGGGCGACAGATACGCAGTATTTT. Protein: CASSKSGRATDTQYF.

This CDR3 reads CATSRDYAQNTEAFF. CDR3 bases: TGTGCCACCAGCAGAGATTATGCGCAAAACACTGAAGCTTTCTTT. The rearrangement links TRBV15 to TRBJ1-1, with unresolved D. Germline V gene sequence: CDR1 LNHNV, CDR2 YYDKDF (reference sequence). With 0 bases removed from V and 2 bases from J, the gap between germline ends came to 10 bases. CDR3 size: 15 residues.

The V gene is TRBV28, the J gene TRBJ1-1; TRBD1 agrees at 9 bases. This CDR3 spans 13 amino acids. The junction had 4 bases not matched to a gene; V was cut back by 7 bases and J by 4 bases. The germline CDR1 and CDR2 sequences are MDHEN and SYDVKM. The CDR3, as DNA: TGTGCCAGCACGACAGGGGGAAGCACTGAAGCTTTCTTT. It codes for CASTTGGSTEAFF.

V is TRBV30 and J is TRBJ1-6; 9 bases are shared with TRBD1. CDR3 length: 16 amino acids. Losses at the gene ends were 0 bases for V and 8 bases for J; bases not matched to a gene: 8. Germline CDR1 is GTSNPN and CDR2 is SVGIG (reference sequence). The CDR3 DNA is TGTGCCTGGAGTGTCGGGACAGGGAGTTGGGATTCACCCCTCCACTTT. Translation gives CAWSVGTGSWDSPLHF.

This rearrangement joins TRBV19 to TRBJ1-1; D may be TRBD1 (6 bases). This CDR3 contains 13 residues. V dropped 3 bases and J dropped 1 base, with 6 bases sitting between them. CDR1 LNHDA and CDR2 SQIVND come from the germline V gene (reference sequence). The CDR3 protein is CASSMTGNTEAFF. CDR3 nucleotides: TGTGCCAGTAGTATGACAGGGAACACTGAAGCTTTCTTT.

The chain's CDR3 is CASRTQGTNEKLFF. Here the CDR3 DNA reads TGTGCCAGCAGAACACAGGGCACGAATGAAAAACTGTTTTTT. The V gene is TRBV2, the J gene TRBJ1-4, with D maybe TRBD1 (6 bases). The CDR3 extends over 14 amino acids. The germline CDR1 and CDR2 sequences are SNHLY and FYNNEI. Between the trimmed V and J ends, which lost 6 bases and 5 bases, there was a span of 13 bases.

A few counts support this clone. The rearrangement joins TRBV5-4 to TRBJ1-1; weak D call: TRBD1 (6 bases). The CDR3 extends over 14 amino acids. Germline V CDR1 and CDR2: SGHNT, YYREEE (reference sequence). V lost 4 bases and J 3 bases, leaving 13 bases between the germline ends. The CDR3 spells CASSLRTAHTEAFF. The CDR3 DNA sequence: TGTGCCAGCAGCCTTAGGACAGCCCACACTGAAGCTTTCTTT.

This clone has just a few counts. The chain employs TRBV27 and TRBJ2-7; D gene uncertain. The ends were cut back, 0 bases at V and 5 bases at J, with 17 bases in the middle. From germline, CDR1 is MNHEY and CDR2 SMNVEV (reference sequence). The CDR3 extends over 16 amino acids. This CDR3 reads CASSLSLQRIGHEQYF. The CDR3 bases are TGTGCCAGCAGTTTATCCCTCCAACGCATCGGTCACGAGCAGTACTTC.

This chain joins TRBV5-1 and TRBJ1-1; a weak D match, TRBD1 (5 bases). The CDR3 totals 12 residues. Trimming took off 7 bases at V and 11 bases at J, with 18 bases between the two ends. Germline V gene lookup returns CDR1 SGHRS and CDR2 YFSETQ. CDR3 sequence reads: CASAEDRQGAFF. The CDR3 DNA reads as TGCGCCAGCGCAGAGGATAGGCAGGGCGCTTTCTTT.

This clone was seen only a few times. In nucleotides, the CDR3 is TGTGCCACCAGCAGAGATGGAGGGGGCCGGGAAAAACTGTTTTTT. This encodes CATSRDGGGREKLFF. The chain uses TRBV15 and TRBJ1-4; 7 nucleotides align to TRBD1. Germline lookup yields CDR1 LNHNV and CDR2 YYDKDF (reference sequence). The V segment lost 0 bases and the J segment 8 bases; nucleotides outside the gene matches: 6. There are 15 residues in the CDR3.

The chain combines TRBV5-1 with TRBJ2-7; 7 positions match TRBD1. V was clipped by 5 bases and J by 1 base; unmatched bases: 6. This CDR3 region has 14 residues. The germline CDR1 and CDR2 sequences are SGHRS and YFSETQ. The CDR3 spells CASRIRDSSYEQYF. Here the CDR3 DNA reads TGCGCCAGCAGGATAAGGGACAGTTCCTACGAGCAGTACTTC.

This clone was counted only a few times. This chain connects TRBV5-4 to TRBJ1-4; no reliable D call. The germline V gene has CDR1 SGHNT and CDR2 YYREEE (reference sequence). V lost 0 bases and J 13 bases, leaving 13 bases between the germline ends. The CDR3 runs 13 residues. The DNA for the CDR3 is TGTGCCAGCAGCTTGGGTGTTAACAGCGGACTGTTTTTT. Residues: CASSLGVNSGLFF.

This sequence joins TRBV4-1 and TRBJ2-1; 7 bases fit TRBD2. The CDR3 is 14 residues long. In germline, CDR1 is MGHRA, CDR2 YSYEKL. V lost 4 bases and J lost 8; bases outside the gene matches: 8. The CDR3 loop is CASSRLLAIHEQFF. As DNA, the CDR3 is TGCGCCAGCAGCCGATTACTAGCGATTCATGAGCAGTTCTTC.

The CDR3 sequence is CASSYLEYSNQPQHF. The CDR3 region has the DNA TGTGCCAGCAGTTATTTAGAATATAGCAATCAGCCCCAGCATTTT. The V call is TRBV6-6, the J call TRBJ1-5, with D hard to call. The V and J ends lost 3 bases and 0 bases respectively, with 9 bases between them. The CDR3 covers 15 residues. CDR1 MNHNY and CDR2 SVGAGI come from the germline V gene (reference sequence).